A selection of T cell receptor beta chains follows, all from one sample in a study of blood T cell repertoires in COVID-19. Assay: immunoSEQ multiplex PCR; the TCRdb copy retains only in-frame clones and omits some. The repertoire includes about 170,000 clones, around four fifths of them detected once, and approximately 8.2% sits in the top ten. Sequencing input: peripheral blood. The receptor set was obtained from a woman over 75 with COVID-19, enrolled during active disease. The CDR3 runs from the conserved cysteine through the conserved F or W. The D gene is left open where the match is weak. For some rows the clone size is stated as once, few or many, or as a class when expanded; others skip it.

>TRBD1|TRBV7-9|NA|TRBJ1-2
CASSPSGTGVTYTF
TGTGCCAGCAGCCCCTCCGGGACAGGGGTCACCTACACCTTC
>TRBD2|TRBV16|once|TRBJ2-1
CASSRASGTYNEQFF
TGTGCCAGCAGCCGTGCTAGCGGGACCTACAATGAGCAGTTCTTC
>TRBD1|TRBV9|NA|TRBJ1-2
CASSVDPVDRGRGYTF
TGTGCCAGCAGCGTGGACCCCGTTGACAGGGGTAGGGGCTACACCTTC
>TRBD2|TRBV11-2|NA|TRBJ2-3
CASSHLAGGFPDTQYF
TGTGCCAGCAGCCACCTAGCGGGGGGGTTTCCAGATACGCAGTATTTT
>TRBD1|TRBV11-2|once|TRBJ1-2
CASSLTYQGGDYGYTF
TGTGCCAGCAGCCTAACCTACCAAGGGGGCGACTATGGCTACACCTTC
>TRBD1|TRBV6-1|NA|TRBJ1-4
CASSERGRVEKLFF
TGTGCCAGCAGTGAAAGGGGGCGCGTTGAAAAACTGTTTTTT
>TRBD1|TRBV6-5|NA|TRBJ1-2
CASSYSPGQGGYTF
TGTGCCAGCAGTTACTCCCCGGGACAGGGTGGCTACACCTTC
>NA|TRBV20-1|NA|TRBJ2-1
CSVGDLNEQFF
TGCAGTGTGGGGGACTTAAATGAGCAGTTCTTC
>TRBD2|TRBV3-1/TRBV3-2|NA|TRBJ2-1
CASSPPLAESDEQFF
TGTGCCAGCAGCCCCCCCCTAGCGGAGAGTGATGAGCAGTTCTTC
>TRBD2|TRBV9|few|TRBJ2-2
CASSVRTSGGAGELFF
TGTGCCAGCAGCGTCAGGACTAGCGGGGGGGCCGGGGAGCTGTTTTTT
>NA|TRBV2|NA|TRBJ1-1
CASSDRMRGTEAFF
TGTGCCAGCAGTGACCGAATGAGAGGGACTGAAGCTTTCTTT
>NA|TRBV7-3|once|TRBJ2-2
CASSPGTATGELFF
TGTGCCAGCAGCCCGGGGACTGCGACCGGGGAGCTGTTTTTT
>TRBD1|TRBV19|NA|TRBJ1-5
CASTKGGTGNFQPQHF
TGTGCCAGTACCAAGGGCGGGACAGGGAACTTTCAGCCCCAGCATTTT
>NA|TRBV9|NA|TRBJ1-5
CASSPQGRSNQPQHF
TGTGCCAGCAGCCCTCAGGGAAGGAGCAATCAGCCCCAGCATTTT
>TRBD1|TRBV27|NA|TRBJ1-5
CASRTGGASNQPQHF
TGTGCCAGCAGAACAGGGGGCGCAAGCAATCAGCCCCAGCATTTT
>TRBD2|TRBV5-1|NA|TRBJ2-7
CASSLAGGPYEQYF
TGCGCCAGCAGCTTAGCGGGAGGGCCCTACGAGCAGTACTTC
>NA|TRBV3-1/TRBV3-2|NA|TRBJ2-7
CASGRAGDVSYEQYF
TGTGCCAGTGGGAGGGCAGGGGACGTCTCCTACGAGCAGTACTTC
>TRBD1|TRBV5-1|NA|TRBJ1-2
CASSSRTGTGGGYTF
TGCGCCAGCAGCTCGCGAACCGGGACAGGAGGCGGCTACACCTTC
>NA|TRBV24-1|NA|TRBJ2-3
CATRGSVTDTQYF
TGTGCCACCAGGGGGAGTGTGACAGATACGCAGTATTTT
>NA|TRBV10-1|few|TRBJ2-7
CASSEFTGSEQYF
TGCGCCAGCAGTGAGTTCACAGGGTCCGAGCAGTACTTC
>NA|TRBV18|few|TRBJ2-2
CASSLSEVLGRRGELFF
TGTGCCAGCTCACTATCAGAGGTCCTGGGGCGGCGCGGGGAGCTGTTTTTT
>TRBD2|TRBV3-1/TRBV3-2|NA|TRBJ2-2
CASSPLAGQNTGELFF
TGTGCCAGCAGCCCGCTAGCGGGGCAGAACACCGGGGAGCTGTTTTTT
>NA|TRBV27|NA|TRBJ1-2
CASSLDKTGGLNYGYTF
TGTGCCAGCAGTCTCGACAAAACCGGGGGGCTAAACTATGGCTACACCTTC
>NA|TRBV19|NA|TRBJ1-1
CASSQRGTGTEAFF
TGTGCCAGTAGTCAAAGGGGCACGGGCACTGAAGCTTTCTTT
>NA|TRBV6-5|NA|TRBJ1-1
CASRSHTGDTEAFF
TGTGCCAGCAGATCCCATACGGGGGACACTGAAGCTTTCTTT
>TRBD2|TRBV5-1|NA|TRBJ2-1
CASSLSGTSYNEQFF
TGCGCCAGCAGCCTCAGCGGGACTTCCTACAATGAGCAGTTCTTC
>NA|TRBV5-1|NA|TRBJ1-4
CASSLQGGINEKLFF
TGCGCCAGCAGCCTCCAGGGCGGGATCAATGAAAAACTGTTTTTT
>NA|TRBV19|few|TRBJ1-3
CASSIRRDSYSGNTIYF
TGTGCCAGTAGTATACGCCGCGACAGCTACTCTGGAAACACCATATATTTT
>NA|TRBV5-1|NA|TRBJ1-1
CASSHEAFNTEAFF
TGCGCCAGCAGCCATGAAGCCTTCAACACTGAAGCTTTCTTT
>TRBD1|TRBV5-1|NA|TRBJ2-5
CASSLNEGARVETQYF
TGCGCCAGCAGCTTAAACGAGGGGGCAAGGGTGGAGACCCAGTACTTC
>NA|TRBV19|NA|TRBJ2-7
CASSIGSFSYEQYF
TGTGCCAGTAGTATAGGAAGCTTCTCCTACGAGCAGTACTTC
>NA|TRBV6-5|NA|TRBJ1-2
CASSYWLGAGDGYTF
TGTGCCAGCAGTTACTGGCTTGGAGCGGGTGATGGCTACACCTTC
>NA|TRBV18|NA|TRBJ1-6
CASSPETGDNSPLHF
TGTGCCAGCTCACCAGAGACGGGGGATAATTCACCCCTCCACTTT
>TRBD2|TRBV24-1|once|TRBJ2-1
CATSDSGGSPNIGQFF
TGTGCCACCAGTGATTCGGGAGGATCACCCAACATAGGGCAGTTCTTC
>NA|TRBV2|NA|TRBJ1-6
CASGREGDSPLHF
TGTGCCAGCGGGCGGGAGGGTGATTCACCCCTCCACTTT
>TRBD1|TRBV10-3|NA|TRBJ1-3
CAIRGDRGENTIYF
TGTGCCATCAGAGGGGACAGGGGTGAAAACACCATATATTTT
>NA|TRBV29-1|once|TRBJ1-1
CSGVRDTEAFF
TGCAGCGGGGTTCGGGACACTGAAGCTTTCTTT
>NA|TRBV5-1|NA|TRBJ1-1
CASRTQGFGMNTEAFF
TGCGCCAGCAGGACACAGGGTTTCGGGATGAACACTGAAGCTTTCTTT
>NA|TRBV6-5|NA|TRBJ2-7
CASSLRDGSSYEQYF
TGTGCCAGCAGCCTGAGGGACGGGAGCTCCTACGAGCAGTACTTC
>TRBD1|TRBV2|NA|TRBJ1-5
CASSYTGQGGSNQPQHF
TGTGCCAGCAGTTACACCGGACAGGGAGGGAGCAATCAGCCCCAGCATTTT
>NA|TRBV9|NA|TRBJ2-7
CASTTGDSHYYEQYF
TGTGCCAGCACTACGGGGGACTCCCACTACTACGAGCAGTACTTC
>TRBD1|TRBV10-1|NA|TRBJ1-1
CASSARDRNTEAFF
TGCGCCAGCAGTGCCCGGGACAGGAACACTGAAGCTTTCTTT
>TRBD1|TRBV5-1|NA|TRBJ1-4
CASSYGDRGPEKLFF
TGCGCCAGCAGCTACGGGGACAGGGGGCCTGAAAAACTGTTTTTT
>NA|TRBV12-3/TRBV12-4|NA|TRBJ1-2
CASSLDSFYGYTF
TGTGCCAGCAGTTTGGACAGCTTCTATGGCTACACCTTC
>TRBD1|TRBV2|NA|TRBJ2-1
CASSQDRGLYNEQFF
TGTGCCAGCAGTCAGGACAGGGGCCTTTACAATGAGCAGTTCTTC
>NA|TRBV11-1|NA|TRBJ2-6
CASSLGSSGANVLTF
TGTGCCAGCAGCTTAGGCAGCTCTGGGGCCAACGTCCTGACTTTC
>NA|TRBV6-5|once|TRBJ1-2
CASLRLLEAYGYTF
TGTGCCAGCCTTAGGTTACTCGAGGCCTATGGCTACACCTTC
>TRBD1|TRBV25-1|NA|TRBJ2-5
CASRDRGRGTQYF
TGTGCCAGCCGGGACAGGGGCAGGGGGACCCAGTACTTC
>NA|TRBV6-1|NA|TRBJ1-5
CASSERRGYQPQHF
TGTGCCAGCAGTGAAAGGAGGGGATATCAGCCCCAGCATTTT
>TRBD1|TRBV20-1|NA|TRBJ2-1
CSASRDSNEQFF
TGCAGTGCTAGTAGGGACAGCAATGAGCAGTTCTTC
>NA|TRBV10-3|NA|TRBJ1-1
CAISERGDTEAFF
TGTGCCATCAGTGAGCGGGGGGACACTGAAGCTTTCTTT
>NA|TRBV5-1|NA|TRBJ1-1
CASSLVQGDTEAFF
TGCGCCAGCAGCTTGGTACAGGGAGACACTGAAGCTTTCTTT